The sequence of this T cell receptor beta chain was determined in a study of Graves' ophthalmopathy and Graves' hyperthyroidism. This clonotype appeared many times. What it recognizes is unknown. Whole-study findings and limits: The model achieved roughly 66% sensitivity and under 75% specificity for ophthalmopathy progression.

RNA transcripts provided the template for amplifying TCR beta CDR3 regions. Amplification began with first-round RT-PCR using HTBI primers, then second-round multiplex PCR was performed. TCRdb re-called the multiplex PCR reads through MiXCR, storing one row per CDR3 protein. The repertoire consists of around 1.1 million distinct CDR3 sequences, with around a third occurring once and the leading ten covering roughly 10%. The CDR3 is made up of 15 amino acids. CDR1 and CDR2 (germline): SGHVS, FQNEAQ. V dropped 5 bases and J dropped 3 bases, with 17 bases sitting between them. V gene TRBV7-8 combines with J gene TRBJ2-7, with D possibly being TRBD1 (6 bases). This TCR was recovered from an adult man with Graves' hyperthyroidism. Sequencing used peripheral blood or thyroid tissue (not recorded which). CDR3 sequence reads: CASSPSQGAFYEQYF. The CDR3 nucleotides are TGTGCCAGCAGCCCATCACAGGGAGCCTTCTACGAGCAGTACTTC.